This T cell receptor beta chain derives from a study of CD8 T cells in ankylosing spondylitis. Study observations and caveats: Significant enrichment of disease-linked clones was reportedly seen in matched ankylosing spondylitis synovial fluid. Made up of about eight highly homologous variants, a TCR beta motif appeared characteristic of ankylosing spondylitis blood.

TCRdb analysed the 5' RACE reads with MiXCR anew, one entry per CDR3 protein. This sample has about 700,000 distinct CDR3 sequences, with roughly 19% found just once. This clonotype was detected many times. Its matching antigen is unknown. The source material was blood, either unsorted or a sorted T cell fraction (not recorded which). The clonotype comes from a male donor with ankylosing spondylitis.

The CDR3 loop is CASSPPAGGPYEQYF. The CDR3 region has the DNA TGTGCCAGCAGCCCTCCAGCGGGAGGGCCTTACGAGCAGTACTTC. V usage is TRBV11-2 and J usage is TRBJ2-7, with TRBD2 identical over 10 bases. V lost 5 bases and J lost 4; bases outside the gene matches: 8. This CDR3 is built from 15 residues. CDR1 and CDR2 from the germline V gene are SGHAT and FQNNGV.